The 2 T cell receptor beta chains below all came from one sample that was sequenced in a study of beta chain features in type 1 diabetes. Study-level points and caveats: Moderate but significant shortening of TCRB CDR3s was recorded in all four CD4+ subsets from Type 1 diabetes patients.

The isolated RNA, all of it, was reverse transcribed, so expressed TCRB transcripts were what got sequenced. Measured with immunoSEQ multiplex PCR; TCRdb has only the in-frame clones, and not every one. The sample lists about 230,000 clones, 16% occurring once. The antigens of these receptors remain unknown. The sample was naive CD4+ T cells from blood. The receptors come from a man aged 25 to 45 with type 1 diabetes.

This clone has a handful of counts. Here the CDR3 reads CASSAEALNSYNEQFF. In DNA, the CDR3 is TGCGCCAGCAGTGCAGAAGCGCTTAACTCCTACAATGAGCAGTTCTTC. V and J are TRBV4-3 and TRBJ2-1; D gene unclear. The CDR3 spans 16 residues. Trimming pared 6 bases from V and 0 bases from J, leaving 15 bases between. Germline CDR1 and CDR2: LGHNA and YSLEER.

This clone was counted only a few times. In nucleotides, the CDR3 is TGTGCCAGCAGTTTTAATGGTGTGGAGACCCAGTACTTC. Translation gives CASSFNGVETQYF. V is TRBV27 and J is TRBJ2-5; D is uncertain. Per germline, CDR1 MNHEY and CDR2 SMNVEV (reference sequence). CDR3 length: 13 amino acids. Trimming removed 3 bases at V and 5 bases at J, with 10 bases between.